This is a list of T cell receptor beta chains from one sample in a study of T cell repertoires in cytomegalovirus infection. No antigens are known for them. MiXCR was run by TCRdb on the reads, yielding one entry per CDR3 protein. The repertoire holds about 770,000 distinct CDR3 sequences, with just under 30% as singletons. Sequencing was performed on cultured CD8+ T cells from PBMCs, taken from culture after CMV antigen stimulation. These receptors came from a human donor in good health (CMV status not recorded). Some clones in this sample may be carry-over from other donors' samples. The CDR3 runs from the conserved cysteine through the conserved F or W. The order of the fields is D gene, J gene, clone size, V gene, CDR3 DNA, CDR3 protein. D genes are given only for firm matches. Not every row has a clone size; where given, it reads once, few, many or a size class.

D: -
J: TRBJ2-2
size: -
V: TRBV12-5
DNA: TGTGCTAGTGGTTTGGCACGGGAGCTGTTTTTT
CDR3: CASGLARELFF

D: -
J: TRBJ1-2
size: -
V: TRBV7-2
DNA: TGTGCCAGCAGCCGGGACCTAAACTATGGCTACACCTTC
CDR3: CASSRDLNYGYTF

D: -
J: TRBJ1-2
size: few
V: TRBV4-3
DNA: TGCGCCAGCAGCCAAGATCCAGGGGAGTATGGCTACACCTTC
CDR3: CASSQDPGEYGYTF

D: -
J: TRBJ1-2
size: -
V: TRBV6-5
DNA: TGTGCCAGCAGAAAGCGGGACTCCTCTAACTATGGCTACACCTTC
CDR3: CASRKRDSSNYGYTF

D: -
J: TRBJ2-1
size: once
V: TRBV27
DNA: TGTGCCAGCAGCCGAGGAGGGGGCAACAATGAGCAGTTCTTC
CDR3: CASSRGGGNNEQFF

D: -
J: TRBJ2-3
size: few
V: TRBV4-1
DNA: TGCGCCAGCAGCCAAGGGGCACTTACTAGCACAGATACGCAGTATTTT
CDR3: CASSQGALTSTDTQYF

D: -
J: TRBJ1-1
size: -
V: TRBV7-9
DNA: TGTGCCAGCAGCTTAGGTAGCCGGGACCTGGGGGCTTTCTTT
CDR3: CASSLGSRDLGAFF

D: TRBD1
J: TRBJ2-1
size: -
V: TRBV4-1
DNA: TGCGCCAGCAGCCGGTCCGTGGGACAGGGCGATGAGCAGTTCTTC
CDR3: CASSRSVGQGDEQFF

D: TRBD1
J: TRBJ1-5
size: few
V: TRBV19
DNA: TGTGCCAGTAGCACGGGACAGGGGGGGATCAGCCCCCAGCATTTT
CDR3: CASSTGQGGISPQHF

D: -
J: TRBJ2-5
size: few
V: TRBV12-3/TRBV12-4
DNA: TGTGCCAGCACCTTGGGGTTAGTGGAGACCCAGTACTTC
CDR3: CASTLGLVETQYF

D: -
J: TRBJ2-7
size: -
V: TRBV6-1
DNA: TGTGCCAGCAGTGAACCCGGTTTCCGCGAGCAGTACTTC
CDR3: CASSEPGFREQYF

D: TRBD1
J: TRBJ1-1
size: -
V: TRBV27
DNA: TGTGCCAGCAGTTTTGGTACAGGGGTTGAAGCTTTCTTT
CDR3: CASSFGTGVEAFF

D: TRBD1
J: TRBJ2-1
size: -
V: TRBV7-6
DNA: TGTGCCAGCAGCTCGGTCGACAGGGTAGATGAGCAGTTCTTC
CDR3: CASSSVDRVDEQFF

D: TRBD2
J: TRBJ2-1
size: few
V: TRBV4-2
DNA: TGTGCCAGCAGCGGGAGAACTAGCGGGGGAGGTGAGCAGTTCTTC
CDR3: CASSGRTSGGGEQFF

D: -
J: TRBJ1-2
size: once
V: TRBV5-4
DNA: TGTGCCAGCACTACCGGGATTGGCTACACCTTC
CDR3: CASTTGIGYTF

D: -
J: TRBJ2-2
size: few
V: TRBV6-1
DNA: TGTGCCAGCAGTGAAAGGGGCAGGGGAGACACCGGGGAGCTGTTTTTT
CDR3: CASSERGRGDTGELFF

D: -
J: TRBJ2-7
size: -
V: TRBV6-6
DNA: TGTGCCAGCAGCGGCGCGAATAGTGACGGCGGCTACGAGCAGTACTTC
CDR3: CASSGANSDGGYEQYF

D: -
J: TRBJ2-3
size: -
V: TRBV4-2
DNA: TGTGCCAGCAGCCAAGAGGGGATAGCAACAGATACGCAGTATTTT
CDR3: CASSQEGIATDTQYF

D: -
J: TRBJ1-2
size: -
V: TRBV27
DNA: TGTGCCAGCAGACCGGGGCTCTACTATGGCTACACCTTC
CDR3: CASRPGLYYGYTF

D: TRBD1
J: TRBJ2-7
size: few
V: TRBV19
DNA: TGTGCCAGTAGCAGGGACAGGGCCTACGAGCAGTACTTC
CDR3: CASSRDRAYEQYF

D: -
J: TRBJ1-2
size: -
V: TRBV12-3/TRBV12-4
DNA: TGTGCCAGCAGTTTAATCGGTGGAGGCTATGGCTACACCTTC
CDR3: CASSLIGGGYGYTF

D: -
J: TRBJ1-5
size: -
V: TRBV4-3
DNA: TGCGCCAGCAGCCCAAACAGTCCCCGATATAGCAATCAGCCCCAGCATTTT
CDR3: CASSPNSPRYSNQPQHF

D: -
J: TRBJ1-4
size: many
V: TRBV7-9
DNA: TGTGCCAGCAGGGGAGGGGAGGCTAATGAAAAACTGTTTTTT
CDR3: CASRGGEANEKLFF

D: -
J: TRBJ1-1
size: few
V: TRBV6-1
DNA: TGTGCCAGCAGTGATACGCCTATGAACACTGAAGCTTTCTTT
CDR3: CASSDTPMNTEAFF

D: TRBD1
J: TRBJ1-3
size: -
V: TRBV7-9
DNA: TGTGCCAGCAGCCCCCGGGACAGGTCTGGAAACACCATATATTTT
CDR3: CASSPRDRSGNTIYF

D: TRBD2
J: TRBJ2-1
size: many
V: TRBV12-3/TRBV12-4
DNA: TGTGCCAGCAGTCCGAGACTAGCGGGGGTACACAATGAGCAGTTCTTC
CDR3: CASSPRLAGVHNEQFF

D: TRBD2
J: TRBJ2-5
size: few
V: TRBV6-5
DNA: TGTGCCAGCAGTTACCTAACTAGCGGGGGTGACCCCCGGTTTGGGACCCAGTACTTC
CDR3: CASSYLTSGGDPRFGTQYF

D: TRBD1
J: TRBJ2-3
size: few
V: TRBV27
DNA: TGTGCCAGCAGTAAAAACAGGGGATTGACAGATACGCAGTATTTT
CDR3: CASSKNRGLTDTQYF

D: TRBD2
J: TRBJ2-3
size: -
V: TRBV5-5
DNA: TGTGCCAGCAGCTTCTGGGGGTACCCAGCGGGGGCCGGCAGAGGTACGCAGTATTTT
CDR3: CASSFWGYPAGAGRGTQYF

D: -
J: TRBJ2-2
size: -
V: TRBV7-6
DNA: TGTGCCAGCAGCTTTTTTCAACCTCCCGGGGAGCTGTTTTTT
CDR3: CASSFFQPPGELFF

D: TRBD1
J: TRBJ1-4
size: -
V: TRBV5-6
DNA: TGTGCCAGCAGCTTGAAACAGGGGAGACTGTTTTTT
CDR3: CASSLKQGRLFF

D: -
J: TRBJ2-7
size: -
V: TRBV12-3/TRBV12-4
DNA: TGTGCCAGCAAGAATTCGCGGGACTCCTCCTACGAGCAGTACTTC
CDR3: CASKNSRDSSYEQYF

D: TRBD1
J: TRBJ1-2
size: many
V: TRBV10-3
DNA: TGTGCCATCAGTGCCAGGGACAGGGACAACTATGGCTACACCTTC
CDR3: CAISARDRDNYGYTF

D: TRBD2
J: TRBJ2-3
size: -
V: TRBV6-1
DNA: TGTGCCAGCAGTGGGCGAGCGGGGGGTGCTAGCACAGATACGCAGTATTTT
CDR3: CASSGRAGGASTDTQYF

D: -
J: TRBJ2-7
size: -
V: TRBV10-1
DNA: TGCGCCAGCAGTGGACAGTCCTCCTACGAGCAGTACTTC
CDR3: CASSGQSSYEQYF

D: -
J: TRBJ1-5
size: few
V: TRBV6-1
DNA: TGTGCCAGCAGTGTGGCGGGGTGGCCAGATAGCAATCAGCCCCAGCATTTT
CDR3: CASSVAGWPDSNQPQHF

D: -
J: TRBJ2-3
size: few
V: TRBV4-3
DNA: TGCGCCAGCAGCCAAACCGGGACTTACAATACGCAGTATTTT
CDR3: CASSQTGTYNTQYF

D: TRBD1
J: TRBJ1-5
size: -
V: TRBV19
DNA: TGTGCCAGTAGTTTCCCGATCCCGGGACAGGGCCAGCCCCAGCATTTT
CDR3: CASSFPIPGQGQPQHF

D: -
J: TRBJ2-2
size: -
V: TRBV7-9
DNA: TGTGCCAGCAGCTCTGGCAGGGAGAGAACCGGGGAGCTGTTTTTT
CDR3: CASSSGRERTGELFF

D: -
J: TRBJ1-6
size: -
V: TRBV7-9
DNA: TGTGCCAGCAGTCTGGACAGTTGGAGTTCACCCCTCCACTTT
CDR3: CASSLDSWSSPLHF

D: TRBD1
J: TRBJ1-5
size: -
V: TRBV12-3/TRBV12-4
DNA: TGTGCCAGCAGTTTCCCGACAGGGGGCGAACAGCCCCAGCATTTT
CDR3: CASSFPTGGEQPQHF

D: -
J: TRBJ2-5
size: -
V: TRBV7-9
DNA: TGTGCCAGCAGCGTCAGAGGAGGGGCCGAGACCCAGTACTTC
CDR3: CASSVRGGAETQYF

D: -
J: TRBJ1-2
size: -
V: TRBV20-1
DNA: TGCAGTGCTAGAGTGAGGGGGACTAACTATGGCTACACCTTC
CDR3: CSARVRGTNYGYTF

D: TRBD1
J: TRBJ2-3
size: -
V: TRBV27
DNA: TGTGCCAGCAGTTCGGGACAGGGGGCTACAGATACGCAGTATTTT
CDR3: CASSSGQGATDTQYF

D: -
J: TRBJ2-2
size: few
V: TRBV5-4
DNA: TGTGCCAGCAGCTTGGACACCACGAACACCGGGGAGCTGTTTTTT
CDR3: CASSLDTTNTGELFF

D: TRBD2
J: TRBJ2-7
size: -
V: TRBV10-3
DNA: TGTGCCATCAGTGAGCGGGGGGACTCCTACGAGCAGTACTTC
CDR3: CAISERGDSYEQYF

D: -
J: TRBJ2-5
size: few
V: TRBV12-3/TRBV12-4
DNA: TGTGCCCCTAATAACAGTTGGGAGACCCAGTACTTC
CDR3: CAPNNSWETQYF

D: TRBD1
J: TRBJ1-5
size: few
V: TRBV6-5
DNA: TGTGCCAGCAGCCTACAGGGGATTGAGCCCCAGCATTTT
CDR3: CASSLQGIEPQHF

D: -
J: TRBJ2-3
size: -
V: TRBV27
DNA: TGTGCCAGCAGTCCCTTGGTCAGTCGCACAGATACGCAGTATTTT
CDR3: CASSPLVSRTDTQYF

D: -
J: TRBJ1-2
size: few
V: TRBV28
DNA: TGTGCCAGCAGTACGAGTTTATGGACGGCAGGCCACTATGGCTACACCTTC
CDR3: CASSTSLWTAGHYGYTF

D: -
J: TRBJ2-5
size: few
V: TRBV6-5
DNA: TGTGCCAGCAGGCCGGTTAGTCGTTCGGAGACCCAGTACTTC
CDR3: CASRPVSRSETQYF

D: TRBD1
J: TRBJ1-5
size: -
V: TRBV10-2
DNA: TGCGCCAGCAGTGAGTCCCCAGCGGACAGGGTCTATGGCAATCAGCCCCAGCATTTT
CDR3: CASSESPADRVYGNQPQHF

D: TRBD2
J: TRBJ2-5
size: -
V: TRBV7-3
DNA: TGTGCCAGCAGCTTACTAGCGGGGGTGAGAGAGACCCAGTACTTC
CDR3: CASSLLAGVRETQYF

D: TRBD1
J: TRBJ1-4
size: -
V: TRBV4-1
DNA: TGCGCCAGCAGCCGAGGGAAGACAGGGGATAATGAAAAACTGTTTTTT
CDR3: CASSRGKTGDNEKLFF